The 31 T cell receptor beta chains below come from one sample, sequenced in a study of cytomegalovirus exposure and HLA in healthy donors. Assay used: immunoSEQ multiplex PCR; TCRdb lists only in-frame clones, some missing. The sample consists of some 70,000 clones, approximately 90% of them appearing once. The specimen was PBMCs. The receptors were gathered from a woman aged 18-29 years in good health and CMV-seronegative.

The V gene is TRBV4-2, the J gene TRBJ1-5, with D hard to call. Germline V gene sequence: CDR1 LGHNA, CDR2 YNFKEQ. Trimming took off 3 bases at V and 0 bases at J, with 9 bases between the two ends. CDR3 length: 15 residues. CDR3 protein: CASSHGLNSNQPQHF. In DNA form, the CDR3 reads TGTGCCAGCAGCCATGGACTCAATAGCAATCAGCCCCAGCATTTT.

The chain links TRBV10-3 to TRBJ2-3, with 10 nucleotides matching TRBD2. CDR1 ENHRY and CDR2 SYGVKD come from the germline V gene. Unmatched junction bases numbered 7, after V lost 11 bases and J lost 2 bases. The CDR3 totals 14 residues. CDR3 nucleotides: TGTGCCGCGCAGCGGGGGGGCTTCACAGATACGCAGTATTTT. It encodes CAAQRGGFTDTQYF.

The chain uses TRBV30 and TRBJ2-2; possible D gene TRBD2, 5 bases. V was trimmed by 4 bases and J by 3 bases, leaving 12 bases between them. Germline-derived CDR1 and CDR2 are GTSNPN and SVGIG (reference sequence). CDR3 length: 14 amino acids. The CDR3 is CAWIWGAYTGELFF. DNA for the CDR3: TGTGCCTGGATTTGGGGAGCCTACACCGGGGAGCTGTTTTTT.

The chain has TRBV27 and TRBJ2-7, with TRBD1 matching 7 bases. The CDR3 loop spans 14 amino acids. Germline V gene sequence: CDR1 MNHEY, CDR2 SMNVEV (reference sequence). The junction had 12 bases not matched to a gene; V was cut back by 5 bases and J by 8 bases. In DNA, the CDR3 is TGTGCCAGCAGTCCCCGGACAGGAGAGGGTAAGCAGTACTTC. Encoded protein: CASSPRTGEGKQYF.

The J gene is TRBJ1-1, the V gene TRBV29-1; 10 bases align to TRBD1. Germline CDR1 reads SQVTM; CDR2 reads ANQGSEA. V was pared by 5 bases and J by 4 bases, with 4 bases of the junction left unmatched. CDR3 length: 13 amino acids. The CDR3 sequence is CSVRQGAGTEAFF. In nucleotides, the CDR3 is TGCAGCGTTCGACAGGGGGCTGGCACTGAAGCTTTCTTT.

The chain couples TRBV30 to TRBJ1-4; D is uncertain. CDR3 size: 14 residues. Trimming left V 2 bases short and J 5 bases short, with 12 bases between. The germline V gene has CDR1 GTSNPN and CDR2 SVGIG (reference sequence). The CDR3 bases are TGTGCCTGGAGTAAGACGGCGGGGAATGAAAAACTGTTTTTT. Amino acids: CAWSKTAGNEKLFF.

Written as DNA, the CDR3 is TGTGCCAGCAGGGCAACCTCCGACAGGGAATTCTACGAGCAGTACTTC. Protein: CASRATSDREFYEQYF. The chain joins TRBV27 to TRBJ2-7; TRBD1 agrees at 7 bases. From germline, CDR1 is MNHEY and CDR2 SMNVEV (reference sequence). Trimming removed 6 bases from V and 3 bases from J; junction bases left unmatched: 14. This CDR3 region has 16 residues.

J is TRBJ1-1 and V is TRBV6-5; 8 bases match TRBD1. J lost 3 bases, V lost 5 bases, and 5 bases had no gene match. This CDR3 is 14 amino acids long. Looked up from germline, CDR1 is MNHEY and CDR2 is SVGAGI. The CDR3 region has the DNA TGTGCCAGCAGTCTCAGGGGGCAGCACACTGAAGCTTTCTTT. Amino acid sequence: CASSLRGQHTEAFF.

This rearrangement joins TRBV29-1 to TRBJ1-1; TRBD1 matches at 7 bases. The germline gives CDR1 SQVTM, CDR2 ANQGSEA. The CDR3 length is 11 residues. CDR3 sequence (DNA): TGCAAGGGGGCATTGAACACTGAAGCTTTCTTT. Its translation: CKGALNTEAFF. The variable domain in full, with the rest retrieved from reference TRBV29-1 and TRBJ1-1, is SAVISQKPSRDICQRGTSLTIQCQVDSQVTMMFWYRQQPGQSLTLIATANQGSEATYESGFVIDKFPISRPNLTFSTLTVSNMSPEDSSIYLCKGALNTEAFFGQGTRLTVV.

This sequence joins TRBV7-2 and TRBJ2-3; 7 bases map to TRBD2. J was trimmed by 1 base and V by 4 bases; bases with no gene match: 8. CDR3 length equals 16 residues. The V gene's germline CDR1 is SGHTA and CDR2 FQGNSA. The CDR3 here is CASSSLGGFGTDTQYF. The CDR3 DNA reads TGTGCCAGCAGCTCACTGGGGGGGTTCGGCACAGATACGCAGTATTTT.

This sequence joins TRBV5-1 and TRBJ2-5; D is unresolved. Trimming pared 0 bases from V and 4 bases from J, leaving 7 bases between. Germline loops: CDR1 SGHRS, CDR2 YFSETQ. This CDR3 has 13 amino acids. CDR3 in amino acids: CASSLDLIETQYF. The CDR3 bases are TGCGCCAGCAGCTTGGACCTAATAGAGACCCAGTACTTC. The complete variable domain, with remaining parts taken from reference TRBV5-1 and TRBJ2-5, reads KAGVTQTPRYLIKTRGQQVTLSCSPISGHRSVSWYQQTPGQGLQFLFEYFSETQRNKGNFPGRFSGRQFSNSRSEMNVSTLELGDSALYLCASSLDLIETQYFGPGTRLLVL.

The genes are TRBV5-4 and TRBJ2-2, with D possibly TRBD1 on 5 matching bases. The length of the CDR3 is 15 residues. Germline CDR1 is SGHNT and CDR2 is YYREEE (reference sequence). V gave up 0 bases and J gave up 3 bases, with 9 bases separating them. Here the CDR3 reads CASSLVPGYTGELFF. CDR3 nucleotides: TGTGCCAGCAGCTTGGTACCAGGGTACACCGGGGAGCTGTTTTTT.

The chain combines TRBV30 with TRBJ2-3, with D perhaps matching TRBD1 (5 bases). Germline V gene lookup returns CDR1 GTSNPN and CDR2 SVGIG (reference sequence). CDR3 length: 12 amino acids. V was trimmed by 8 bases and J by 4 bases, leaving 13 bases between them. The CDR3 DNA reads TGTGCCGCAGAGGTAGGGGCAGATACGCAGTATTTT. Its protein product is CAAEVGADTQYF.

The rearrangement joins TRBV9 to TRBJ1-3, with TRBD1 matching 7 bases. V was clipped by 4 bases and J by 0 bases; unmatched bases: 10. This CDR3 is 17 amino acids long. Germline V gene lookup returns CDR1 SGDLS and CDR2 YYNGEE. The CDR3 spells CASSSRTGFYSGNTIYF. In DNA form, the CDR3 reads TGTGCCAGCAGCTCCCGGACAGGTTTTTACTCTGGAAACACCATATATTTT.

The chain links TRBV5-6 to TRBJ1-2, with 10 nucleotides matching TRBD1. The CDR3 runs to 14 residues. Germline V gene lookup returns CDR1 SGHDT and CDR2 YYEEEE. The J segment lost 7 bases and the V segment lost 4 bases, leaving 7 bases of the junction unmatched. The chain's CDR3 is CASSADRGLFGYTF. The CDR3 DNA follows: TGTGCCAGCAGCGCAGACAGGGGGCTTTTTGGCTACACCTTC.

The genes are TRBV28 and TRBJ2-2, with TRBD2 matching 7 bases. Per germline, CDR1 MDHEN and CDR2 SYDVKM. The junction had 7 bases not matched to a gene; V was cut back by 3 bases and J by 6 bases. The CDR3 spans 15 residues. The CDR3 sequence is CASSFPGAGAGELFF. The CDR3 region has the DNA TGTGCCAGCAGTTTCCCTGGGGCGGGAGCCGGGGAGCTGTTTTTT.

V is TRBV5-6 and J is TRBJ2-2, with 7 bases aligning to TRBD2. V shed 3 bases and J 2 bases; nucleotides not matched to a gene: 1. The CDR3 consists of 14 residues. The germline V gene has CDR1 SGHDT and CDR2 YYEEEE. CDR3 sequence reads: CASSWGLNTGELFF. As DNA, the CDR3 is TGTGCCAGCAGCTGGGGACTAAACACCGGGGAGCTGTTTTTT.

This clone was found a few times. This chain joins TRBV7-2 and TRBJ2-7; 7 nucleotides agree with TRBD1. Germline V gene data show CDR1 as SGHTA and CDR2 as FQGNSA. This CDR3 is 13 amino acids long. V trimming: 5 bases; J trimming: 3 bases; junction bases outside the gene matches: 4. For the CDR3, the DNA is TGTGCCAGCAGCCTGTGGGACAGCTACGAGCAGTACTTC. As protein: CASSLWDSYEQYF.

V and J are TRBV9 and TRBJ2-3, with D tentatively TRBD2 (6 bases). The CDR3 spans 16 residues. V was shortened by 0 bases and J by 5 bases, with 16 bases between the two germline ends. CDR1 is SGDLS and CDR2 is YYNGEE in the germline V gene. CDR3 in amino acids: CASSVEGLAWGDTQYF. In DNA, the CDR3 is TGTGCCAGCAGCGTAGAGGGGCTAGCGTGGGGAGATACGCAGTATTTT.

This clone is medium-sized within its sample. The chain employs TRBV10-2 and TRBJ1-1; D possibly corresponds to TRBD1 (5 bases). The CDR3 is 12 residues long. The germline gives CDR1 WSHSY, CDR2 SAAADI. The ends were cut back, 6 bases at V and 0 bases at J, with 5 bases in the middle. CDR3 sequence reads: CASRDMNTEAFF. The CDR3 region has the DNA TGCGCCAGCAGGGACATGAACACTGAAGCTTTCTTT.

The chain couples TRBV7-2 to TRBJ2-1, with 11 bases fitting TRBD1. The J segment lost 7 bases and the V segment lost 2 bases, leaving 7 bases of the junction unmatched. The germline gives CDR1 SGHTA, CDR2 FQGNSA. This CDR3 has 16 amino acids. DNA for the CDR3: TGTGCCAGCAGCTTACTCCGGGACAGGGGGAAGAATGAGCAGTTCTTC. Protein sequence: CASSLLRDRGKNEQFF.

This rearrangement joins TRBV18 to TRBJ2-2; TRBD2 aligns across 10 bases. The CDR3 has 15 residues. V lost 5 bases to trimming and J lost 5 bases; unmatched junction nucleotides: 5. CDR1 KGHSH and CDR2 LQKENI come from the germline V gene. CDR3 loop: CASSSLAGETGELFF. CDR3 sequence (DNA): TGTGCCAGCTCAAGCCTAGCGGGAGAAACCGGGGAGCTGTTTTTT.

The chain employs TRBV9 and TRBJ1-2, with TRBD1 matching over 7 bases. The CDR3 covers 15 residues. The trim removed 4 bases at V and 8 bases at J, leaving 14 bases unmatched. Germline V lookup: CDR1 SGDLS, CDR2 YYNGEE. This CDR3 reads CASSQLLQGGEGYTF. The CDR3 DNA is TGTGCCAGCAGCCAACTACTTCAAGGGGGCGAGGGCTACACCTTC. The variable domain in full, completed from reference TRBV9 and TRBJ1-2, reads DSGVTQTPKHLITATGQRVTLRCSPRSGDLSVYWYQQSLDQGLQFLIQYYNGEERAKGNILERFSAQQFPDLHSELNLSSLELGDSALYFCASSQLLQGGEGYTFGSGTRLTVV.

The J gene is TRBJ2-5, the V gene TRBV9; D unclear. The CDR3 is made up of 14 amino acids. Germline values: CDR1 SGDLS, CDR2 YYNGEE. V was pared by 3 bases and J by 0 bases, with 9 bases between. The CDR3 loop is CASSENSYQETQYF. The CDR3 nucleotides read TGTGCCAGCAGCGAGAACAGTTACCAAGAGACCCAGTACTTC.

The chain recombines TRBV7-2 with TRBJ2-4, with a weak D call TRBD2 (5 bases). V was clipped by 0 bases and J by 8 bases, with 20 bases between them. The CDR3 runs to 17 residues. CDR1 and CDR2 from the germline V gene are SGHTA and FQGNSA. CDR3 in amino acids: CASSLAGSGMLGDIQYF. CDR3 DNA sequence: TGTGCCAGCAGCTTAGCGGGCAGCGGTATGCTTGGCGACATTCAGTACTTC.

V and J are TRBV7-9 and TRBJ2-3, with 10 bases aligning to TRBD1. Germline assignment: CDR1 SEHNR and CDR2 FQNEAQ (reference sequence). CDR3 length equals 17 residues. Losses at the gene ends were 1 base for V and 2 bases for J; bases not matched to a gene: 6. The CDR3, as DNA: TGTGCCAGCAGCTTAGGAGGTGGGACAGGGGTCACAGATACGCAGTATTTT. Translated, it gives CASSLGGGTGVTDTQYF. The whole variable domain, filled in from reference TRBV7-9 and TRBJ2-3, reads DTGVSQNPRHKITKRGQNVTFRCDPISEHNRLYWYRQTLGQGPEFLTYFQNEAQLEKSRLLSDRFSAERPKGSFSTLEIQRTEQGDSAMYLCASSLGGGTGVTDTQYFGPGTRLTVL.

V and J are TRBV6-5 and TRBJ1-3, with D perhaps TRBD1 (6 bases). Germline CDR1 reads MNHEY; CDR2 reads SVGAGI. CDR3 length: 15 amino acids. V lost 2 bases and J lost 1, with 9 bases in between. Here the CDR3 DNA reads TGTGCCAGCAGTTACGCCACAGGGTCTGGAAACACCATATATTTT. Residues: CASSYATGSGNTIYF.

The V and J genes are TRBV6-1 and TRBJ2-1; 7 bases align to TRBD2. This CDR3 is 15 amino acids long. V was clipped by 0 bases and J by 7 bases; unmatched bases: 6. Germline V gene lookup returns CDR1 MNHNS and CDR2 SASEGT. In DNA, the CDR3 is TGTGCCAGCAGTGAAGCGGGAGGGTTGCCGAATGAGCAGTTCTTC. Protein sequence: CASSEAGGLPNEQFF.

This chain links TRBV5-1 with TRBJ2-1; D unclear. V dropped 6 bases and J dropped 5 bases, with 12 bases sitting between them. In germline, CDR1 is SGHRS, CDR2 YFSETQ. This CDR3 contains 13 residues. CDR3 residues: CASMETDDNEQFF. DNA for the CDR3: TGCGCCAGCATGGAGACGGATGACAATGAGCAGTTCTTC.

The J gene is TRBJ2-3, the V gene TRBV5-1, with D possibly matching TRBD1 (6 bases). V was cut by 7 bases and J by 3 bases, with 18 bases left in between. The CDR3 contains 15 residues. Germline CDR1 is SGHRS and CDR2 is YFSETQ. Here the CDR3 reads CASSIQGIGTDTQYF. The CDR3 DNA reads TGCGCCAGCTCTATACAGGGAATTGGGACAGATACGCAGTATTTT.

In its sample, this clone was seen once. The rearrangement uses TRBV5-1 and TRBJ2-7; TRBD2 agrees at 8 bases. Germline trimming cut 1 base from V and 5 bases from J; bases unmatched to any gene: 8. The CDR3 extends over 15 amino acids. The germline V gene has CDR1 SGHRS and CDR2 YFSETQ. The CDR3 region has the DNA TGCGCCAGCAGCTTGTCCAGCGGGAGTCTCCACGAGCAGTACTTC. Its protein is CASSLSSGSLHEQYF.